Below, 20 T cell receptor beta chains from the same sample are listed, as sequenced in a study of cytomegalovirus exposure and HLA in healthy donors. Primers included in the PCR were 60 Vbeta and 13 Jbeta primers. Here immunoSEQ multiplex PCR was the method, and the copy in TCRdb shows in-frame clones only, minus some. The table shows roughly 140,000 clones, with 80% occurring only once. Specimen: PBMCs. Receptors were obtained from a man between 40 and 49 years old in good health and CMV-seronegative.

This clone was observed a handful of times. The chain links TRBV6-5 to TRBJ2-7, with 9 bases lining up with TRBD1. V was clipped by 0 bases and J by 5 bases; unmatched bases: 5. This CDR3 is 15 amino acids long. The germline gives CDR1 MNHEY, CDR2 SVGAGI. The CDR3 is CASSYSGQGRNEQYF. The CDR3 DNA follows: TGTGCCAGCAGTTACTCGGGACAGGGTCGAAACGAGCAGTACTTC.

The chain is built from TRBV27 and TRBJ1-5; perhaps TRBD1 as D (5 bases). The CDR3 has 15 amino acids. Per germline, CDR1 MNHEY and CDR2 SMNVEV (reference sequence). The ends were cut back, 8 bases at V and 1 base at J, with 15 bases in the middle. The CDR3 bases are TGTGCCAGCTCAATGGGGGGTACAAGCAATCAGCCCCAGCATTTT. Amino acid sequence: CASSMGGTSNQPQHF.

The gene calls are TRBV18 and TRBJ2-5; possible D gene TRBD2, 5 bases. V was pared by 8 bases and J by 4 bases, with 14 bases between. Germline CDR1 is KGHSH and CDR2 is LQKENI. This CDR3 has 13 residues. The CDR3 DNA sequence: TGTGCCAGCCGAGGGAGTTTGGGAGAGACCCAGTACTTC. It is translated as CASRGSLGETQYF.

A single count supports this clone. The chain links TRBV30 to TRBJ1-5, with D possibly matching TRBD1 (5 bases). Germline assignment: CDR1 GTSNPN and CDR2 SVGIG (reference sequence). Trimming took 1 base from V and 9 from J, leaving 13 bases between them. This CDR3 has 13 amino acids. The CDR3 DNA sequence: TGTGCCTGGAGTGGGCAGGGAAGTGCGCCCCAGCATTTT. This gives the protein CAWSGQGSAPQHF.

The chain employs TRBV19 and TRBJ2-7; tentatively, D is TRBD2 (6 bases). The CDR3 runs to 14 residues. Germline V lookup: CDR1 LNHDA, CDR2 SQIVND (reference sequence). Trimming removed 5 bases from V and 0 bases from J, with 11 bases in between. The CDR3 reads CASSFPGDSYEQYF. Written as DNA, the CDR3 is TGTGCCAGTAGTTTTCCGGGGGACTCCTACGAGCAGTACTTC.

This clone has a single count. V usage is TRBV28 and J usage is TRBJ2-7; D is possibly TRBD1 (6 bases). V lost 1 base and J 2 bases, leaving 9 bases between the germline ends. The germline V gene has CDR1 MDHEN and CDR2 SYDVKM. The CDR3 is 14 residues long. CDR3 protein: CASSLFKGAYEQYF. The DNA of the CDR3 is TGTGCCAGCAGTTTATTTAAGGGGGCCTACGAGCAGTACTTC.

The chain is built from TRBV5-6 and TRBJ2-7, with TRBD1 matching 7 bases. CDR3 size: 18 residues. V dropped 2 bases and J dropped 0; count of bases not matched to a gene: 14. The germline gives CDR1 SGHDT, CDR2 YYEEEE. The chain's CDR3 is CASSLIPGTVRSSYEQYF. CDR3 coding DNA: TGTGCCAGCAGCTTAATCCCCGGGACAGTTAGAAGCTCCTACGAGCAGTACTTC.

The CDR3 here is CASSSRGTVSNQPQHF. DNA for the CDR3: TGTGCCAGCAGCTCACGTGGGACAGTTAGCAATCAGCCCCAGCATTTT. The chain is built from TRBV7-2 and TRBJ1-5; 7 positions match TRBD1. The CDR3 extends over 16 amino acids. Germline CDR1 reads SGHTA; CDR2 reads FQGNSA. J gave up 0 bases and V 4 bases, and 6 bases lay outside the gene matches.

The chain couples TRBV6-5 to TRBJ1-2; 8 bases match TRBD1. V lost 6 bases to trimming and J lost 3 bases; unmatched junction nucleotides: 0. Germline assignment: CDR1 MNHEY and CDR2 SVGAGI. The CDR3 extends over 12 amino acids. The CDR3 is CASRTGDYGYTF. DNA for the CDR3: TGTGCCAGCAGGACAGGGGACTATGGCTACACCTTC.

A note on this clone: This same CDR3 is encoded by further DNA sequences in the sample. The rearrangement links TRBV9 to TRBJ2-6, with 8 bases fitting TRBD1. The V and J ends lost 3 bases and 2 bases, in that order; junction bases with no gene match: 13. Germline V gene sequence: CDR1 SGDLS, CDR2 YYNGEE. The CDR3 totals 19 residues. CDR3: CASSAGGTGGSPGANVLTF. The CDR3, as DNA: TGTGCCAGCAGCGCCGGAGGGACAGGAGGCTCCCCTGGGGCCAACGTCCTGACTTTC.

V is TRBV28 and J is TRBJ1-2, with no clear D. Germline CDR1 and CDR2: MDHEN and SYDVKM. The length of the CDR3 is 12 residues. V lost 4 bases and J lost 4, with 7 bases in between. The CDR3 DNA reads as TGTGCCAGCAGTTCCCGGGGCTATGGCTACACCTTC. Translating gives CASSSRGYGYTF.

This clone is medium-sized within its sample. The chain joins TRBV6-4 to TRBJ2-1; 15 nucleotides align to TRBD2. Germline values: CDR1 MRHNA, CDR2 SNTAGT. The CDR3 runs to 15 residues. V dropped 4 bases and J dropped 6; count of bases not matched to a gene: 1. CDR3 nucleotides: TGTGCCAGCAGTGGGACTAGCGGGGGGGCCAATGAGCAGTTCTTC. Translated: CASSGTSGGANEQFF.

The gene calls are TRBV18 and TRBJ1-2; D is unclear. V was shortened by 1 base and J by 3 bases, with 6 bases between the two germline ends. Looked up from germline, CDR1 is KGHSH and CDR2 is LQKENI. The CDR3 extends over 13 amino acids. The CDR3 protein is CASSPRQDYGYTF. Written as DNA, the CDR3 is TGTGCCAGCTCACCACGGCAAGACTATGGCTACACCTTC.

The chain joins TRBV7-3 to TRBJ2-6; D might be TRBD2 (6 bases). V lost 5 bases and J 0 bases, leaving 14 bases between the germline ends. The CDR3 has 17 amino acids. CDR1 is SGHTA and CDR2 is FQGTGA in the germline V gene. The chain's CDR3 is CASSAPGLRSGANVLTF. CDR3 nucleotides: TGTGCCAGCAGCGCACCGGGACTCCGCTCTGGGGCCAACGTCCTGACTTTC. The full variable domain, its missing parts supplied by reference TRBV7-3 and TRBJ2-6, is GAGVSQTPSNKVTEKGKYVELRCDPISGHTALYWYRQSLGQGPEFLIYFQGTGAADDSGLPNDRFFAVRPEGSVSTLKIQRTERGDSAVYLCASSAPGLRSGANVLTFGAGSRLTVL.

The chain couples TRBV13 to TRBJ1-2; maybe TRBD1 (6 bases). Germline V lookup: CDR1 PRHDT, CDR2 FYEKMQ (reference sequence). The germline V and J ends were trimmed by 3 bases and 5 bases, with 10 bases remaining between them. The CDR3 loop spans 13 amino acids. The CDR3 DNA sequence: TGTGCCAGCAGCTTTGACAGGAAATATGGCTACACCTTC. Residues: CASSFDRKYGYTF.

The rearrangement joins TRBV28 to TRBJ1-2; TRBD1 matches at 7 bases. The CDR3 has 15 amino acids. CDR1 MDHEN and CDR2 SYDVKM come from the germline V gene. Trimming at V came to 5 bases and at J to 7 bases, leaving 13 bases not matched to a gene. CDR3 residues: CASSPGKTGVRGYTF. CDR3 sequence (DNA): TGTGCCAGCAGTCCGGGTAAAACAGGGGTGCGTGGCTACACCTTC.

The chain employs TRBV19 and TRBJ1-2; 7 bases are shared with TRBD1. Germline V gene data show CDR1 as LNHDA and CDR2 as SQIVND (reference sequence). This CDR3 comprises 16 residues. Trimming removed 6 bases from V and 4 bases from J; junction bases left unmatched: 14. CDR3 region: CASSPPGTGASYGYTF. The DNA of the CDR3 is TGTGCCAGTAGCCCCCCCGGCACAGGGGCGTCCTATGGCTACACCTTC.

This chain connects TRBV19 to TRBJ2-2; 7 positions match TRBD1. The CDR3 length is 16 residues. Germline CDR1 and CDR2: LNHDA and SQIVND (reference sequence). The J segment lost 5 bases and the V segment lost 3 bases, leaving 9 bases of the junction unmatched. The CDR3: CASSILTGTATGELFF. CDR3 nucleotides: TGTGCCAGTAGTATCCTAACCGGGACAGCGACCGGGGAGCTGTTTTTT.

This clone was detected once. The chain has TRBV10-2 and TRBJ2-3; 9 nucleotides line up with TRBD2. The CDR3 is 15 residues long. Germline CDR1 reads WSHSY; CDR2 reads SAAADI. V was pared by 7 bases and J by 2 bases, with 7 bases of the junction left unmatched. CDR3 in amino acids: CASKIAGAYTDTQYF. The CDR3 nucleotides are TGCGCCAGCAAAATAGCGGGGGCCTACACAGATACGCAGTATTTT.

This clone was observed a single time. The CDR3 here is CASSQRGGNEKLFF. CDR3 nucleotide sequence: TGCGCCAGCAGCCAACGGGGGGGTAATGAAAAACTGTTTTTT. The gene calls are TRBV4-3 and TRBJ1-4; tentative D call: TRBD1 (5 bases). The germline V and J ends were trimmed by 2 bases and 4 bases, with 8 bases remaining between them. The germline CDR1 and CDR2 sequences are LGHNA and YSLEER. This CDR3 region has 14 residues.